What follows describes a single TCR beta chain. Its target is unknown. This sample stems from a study of T cell responses to AZD1222 COVID-19 vaccine. Study results and limitations: Among AZD1222 vaccinees, only six were seropositive at baseline.

The CDR3 totals 17 residues. Looked up from germline, CDR1 is SGDLS and CDR2 is YYNGEE. Trimming removed 4 bases at V and 9 bases at J, with 23 bases between. Profiling relied on immunoSEQ multiplex PCR, and the TCRdb table lists in-frame clones only, not all of them. In the table there are roughly 150,000 clones, roughly 90% of which are singletons. The specimen comprised peripheral blood, sampled 28 days after the second AZD1222 dose. The rearrangement joins TRBV9 to TRBJ1-6; TRBD1 is a possible D gene (5 bases). This clonotype was sampled from an adult who received the AZD1222 COVID-19 vaccine. CDR3 sequence (DNA): TGTGCCAGCAGCCCTACGGTTAGACGGGACCGTATTTCACCCCTCCACTTT. This sequence encodes CASSPTVRRDRISPLHF.